This TCR beta chain was profiled in a study of radiation and T cells in renal cell carcinoma. The length of the CDR3 is 13 residues. Trimming took off 4 bases at V and 1 base at J, with 7 bases between the two ends. Germline assignment: CDR1 SNHLY and CDR2 FYNNEI. Note on this clone: The antigen is unknown.

The table came from immunoSEQ multiplex PCR; TCRdb's copy has only in-frame clones and leaves some out. The data hold under 200,000 clones, with about 87% observed a single time. The study's findings and limits: Top tumor clonotypes rose in blood 2 weeks post-radiation, then contracted. No pretreatment tumor biopsies were available for baseline clonotypes.

Documented time point: blood 4 weeks post-SBRT, at nephrectomy. Treatment given: 15 Gy SBRT to primary tumor, nephrectomy 4 weeks later. Nephrectomy followed 15 Gy stereotactic body radiation by 4 weeks. Radiation-treated patients gave blood at baseline, week 2 and week 4. This sequence was found in a woman between 50 and 59 years old with renal cell carcinoma. This material consisted of blood, taken from a patient whose treatment included radiotherapy and nephrectomy. The chain joins TRBV2 to TRBJ1-1, with D perhaps matching TRBD1 (5 bases). The CDR3 DNA follows: TGTGCCAGCAGTGGACAGCCGAACACTGAAGCTTTCTTT. Amino acids: CASSGQPNTEAFF.